Presented here are 20 T cell receptor beta chains from one specimen sequenced in a study of cytomegalovirus exposure and HLA in healthy donors. The study ran its PCR with 60 Vbeta and 13 Jbeta primers. Produced via immunoSEQ multiplex PCR; TCRdb's table is partial and in-frame only. The table has 75,000 to 100,000 clones, 60% to 80% seen once; the top ten hold around 3.6%. The sample comprised PBMCs. All receptors come from a middle-aged man in good health and CMV-seronegative.

Only a few counts were recorded for this clone. This chain joins TRBV29-1 and TRBJ1-5; 8 bases are a match to TRBD1. J gave up 6 bases and V 2 bases, and 3 bases lay outside the gene matches. Per the germline V gene, CDR1 is SQVTM and CDR2 is ANQGSEA. The length of the CDR3 is 13 residues. The CDR3, as DNA: TGCAGCGTTGAACTAGGACAGGGTCAGCCCCAGCATTTT. It encodes CSVELGQGQPQHF.

The chain combines TRBV6-5 with TRBJ1-1; no clear D. The CDR3 runs to 15 residues. Germline-derived CDR1 and CDR2 are MNHEY and SVGAGI. Trimming took off 0 bases at V and 2 bases at J, with 10 bases between the two ends. CDR3 region: CASSYSNARNTEAFF. The CDR3 DNA reads as TGTGCCAGCAGTTACTCGAACGCCAGAAACACTGAAGCTTTCTTT.

This rearrangement joins TRBV9 to TRBJ2-7, with D tentatively TRBD2 (5 bases). V was clipped by 0 bases and J by 2 bases, with 9 bases between them. The germline gives CDR1 SGDLS, CDR2 YYNGEE. The CDR3 sequence is 14 residues long. The CDR3 sequence: CASSVAEGTYEQYF. In DNA form, the CDR3 reads TGTGCCAGCAGCGTAGCTGAGGGCACCTACGAGCAGTACTTC.

The V and J genes are TRBV7-9 and TRBJ2-3, with 7 bases fitting TRBD2. Germline V gives CDR1 SEHNR, CDR2 FQNEAQ (reference sequence). The CDR3 loop spans 15 amino acids. V was clipped by 5 bases and J by 2 bases; unmatched bases: 7. CDR3 region: CASSLSGLNTDTQYF. The CDR3 DNA sequence: TGTGCCAGCAGCCTATCGGGACTAAACACAGATACGCAGTATTTT.

The chain carries TRBV6-1 and TRBJ1-6; no firm D call. The germline V gene encodes CDR1 MNHNS and CDR2 SASEGT. This CDR3 has 13 amino acids. V was trimmed by 0 bases and J by 12 bases, leaving 9 bases between them. CDR3 sequence: CASSEAREGPLHF. The CDR3 DNA sequence: TGTGCCAGCAGTGAAGCGCGCGAGGGACCCCTCCACTTT.

The chain uses TRBV10-1 and TRBJ2-2; TRBD2 matches 11 bases. The CDR3 consists of 13 residues. The trim removed 7 bases at V and 7 bases at J, leaving 2 bases unmatched. Germline V lookup: CDR1 WNHNN, CDR2 SYGVQD (reference sequence). The CDR3 sequence: CASKTSGNGELFF. CDR3 sequence (DNA): TGCGCCAGCAAGACTAGCGGGAACGGGGAGCTGTTTTTT.

The chain uses TRBV7-9 and TRBJ2-5; 8 bases match TRBD1. The length of the CDR3 is 14 residues. Germline V gene lookup returns CDR1 SEHNR and CDR2 FQNEAQ (reference sequence). V lost 5 bases and J lost 5; bases outside the gene matches: 7. The CDR3 here is CASSPGTGWETQYF. For the CDR3, the DNA is TGTGCCAGCAGCCCCGGGACAGGTTGGGAGACCCAGTACTTC.

This chain joins TRBV27 and TRBJ1-4; TRBD1 matches at 11 bases. From germline, CDR1 is MNHEY and CDR2 SMNVEV (reference sequence). The V gene end was trimmed by 3 bases and the J gene end by 11 bases; junction bases not matched to a gene: 11. The CDR3 is 16 residues long. CDR3 loop: CASSLSAGTGGQKLFF. The CDR3 DNA follows: TGTGCCAGCAGTTTGAGTGCGGGGACAGGGGGACAGAAACTGTTTTTT.

This clone was recorded only once. The J gene is TRBJ1-2, the V gene TRBV10-3; no clear D gene. This CDR3 is built from 12 residues. Germline V gene data show CDR1 as ENHRY and CDR2 as SYGVKD. Deletions cut 9 bases from V and 6 bases from J, with 14 bases between. The CDR3 here is CAIGREVDGYTF. CDR3 in DNA: TGTGCCATTGGACGGGAGGTTGATGGCTACACCTTC.

This clone appeared a single time. V is TRBV7-8 and J is TRBJ2-2; 10 nucleotides agree with TRBD2. Germline CDR1 SGHVS, CDR2 FQNEAQ. The CDR3 covers 15 residues. With 3 bases clipped from V and 6 bases from J, the junction kept 4 bases outside the gene matches. CDR3: CASSFGAGGPGELFF. In DNA, the CDR3 is TGTGCCAGCAGCTTCGGAGCGGGGGGGCCCGGGGAGCTGTTTTTT.

The chain recombines TRBV28 with TRBJ1-6; no reliable D call. V lost 7 bases, J lost 4 bases, and 11 bases lay in between. Germline V lookup: CDR1 MDHEN, CDR2 SYDVKM. The CDR3 loop spans 14 amino acids. CDR3 sequence (DNA): TGTGCCAGCAACCCTATCCTATATAATTCACCCCTCCACTTT. As protein: CASNPILYNSPLHF.

The chain links TRBV29-1 to TRBJ2-7; TRBD2 matches at 14 bases. V lost 5 bases and J lost 0; bases outside the gene matches: 3. This CDR3 is built from 15 residues. Germline V gives CDR1 SQVTM, CDR2 ANQGSEA. Here the CDR3 reads CSVIGTSGSSYEQYF. DNA for the CDR3: TGCAGCGTTATAGGGACTAGCGGGAGCTCCTACGAGCAGTACTTC.

The chain joins TRBV25-1 to TRBJ2-2, with D possibly TRBD2 on 5 matching bases. The CDR3 is 15 amino acids. The germline V and J ends were trimmed by 2 bases and 6 bases, with 13 bases remaining between them. Germline V gene data show CDR1 as MGHDK and CDR2 as SYGVNS. CDR3 sequence (DNA): TGTGCCAGCAGTGAACCTACACTGGAGGCCGGGGAGCTGTTTTTT. It translates to CASSEPTLEAGELFF.

The chain couples TRBV6-1 to TRBJ2-1; 8 positions agree with TRBD1. The CDR3 has 15 amino acids. After removal of 6 bases from V and 6 bases from J, the junction contained 10 bases not matched to a gene. Germline assignment: CDR1 MNHNS and CDR2 SASEGT. CDR3 nucleotide sequence: TGTGCCAGCAGGCTGCAGACAGGGGCTTTCAATGAGCAGTTCTTC. Residues: CASRLQTGAFNEQFF.

This clone was seen only a few times. V and J are TRBV5-1 and TRBJ2-2, with 7 positions matching TRBD2. CDR3 length: 15 residues. With V trimmed by 5 bases and J by 6 bases, 10 bases remained unmatched. The V gene's germline CDR1 is SGHRS and CDR2 YFSETQ. The DNA of the CDR3 is TGCGCCAGCAGTACTACGACTGGGGGGGCCGGGGAGCTGTTTTTT. Translation: CASSTTTGGAGELFF.

The chain is built from TRBV2 and TRBJ1-2; D is ambiguous. The germline CDR1 and CDR2 sequences are SNHLY and FYNNEI. Trimming left V 6 bases short and J 4 bases short, with 9 bases between. This CDR3 comprises 12 residues. The CDR3 region has the DNA TGTGCCAGCAGGGAGAGGGCCTATGGCTACACCTTC. It yields the protein CASRERAYGYTF.

This clone came up a few times. This chain uses TRBV28 with TRBJ2-3, with TRBD2 matching over 10 bases. Looked up from germline, CDR1 is MDHEN and CDR2 is SYDVKM. The CDR3 length is 17 residues. With V trimmed by 4 bases and J by 2 bases, 9 bases remained unmatched. The CDR3 DNA sequence: TGTGCCAGCAGTTCCCAAGCGGGGGGGCGAGACACAGATACGCAGTATTTT. This translates into CASSSQAGGRDTDTQYF.

The chain uses TRBV5-8 and TRBJ2-2; 12 nucleotides line up with TRBD1. The V gene end was trimmed by 4 bases and the J gene end by 3 bases; junction bases not matched to a gene: 4. The germline V gene encodes CDR1 SGHTS and CDR2 YDEGEE. The CDR3 sequence is 16 residues long. The CDR3 DNA reads TGTGCCAGCAGCCAGGGACAGGGGGCGGACACCGGGGAGCTGTTTTTT. Translation: CASSQGQGADTGELFF.

Only one count was recorded for this clone. The J gene is TRBJ1-5, the V gene TRBV30; D gene unclear. In germline, CDR1 is GTSNPN, CDR2 SVGIG (reference sequence). V dropped 2 bases and J dropped 2 bases, with 19 bases sitting between them. The length of the CDR3 is 17 residues. The CDR3 protein is CAWSPVGMSGGNQPQHF. The DNA of the CDR3 is TGTGCCTGGAGTCCTGTTGGCATGTCAGGCGGCAATCAGCCCCAGCATTTT.

This chain joins TRBV18 and TRBJ2-1, with 12 bases lining up with TRBD2. V was clipped by 5 bases and J by 0 bases; unmatched bases: 5. Germline CDR1 reads KGHSH; CDR2 reads LQKENI. This CDR3 has 17 residues. DNA of the CDR3: TGTGCCAGCTCATCTCGGACTAGCGGGGACTCCTACAATGAGCAGTTCTTC. Protein sequence: CASSSRTSGDSYNEQFF.